Below are 19 T cell receptor beta chains sequenced from a single sample in a study of human T cells and chemical hapten exposure. Time point reported: pre-sensitization, week 0. Treatment noted: therapeutic diphenylcyclopropenone sensitization with weekly scalp DPC. TCRdb reanalysed the RACE reads using MiXCR and keeps one entry per CDR3 protein. This table has over 300,000 distinct CDR3 sequences, 4.5% to 5.5% appearing once. Specimen: whole blood, collected in connection with sensitization to the hapten diphenylcyclopropenone (DPC). The source of these receptors is a woman in her fifties or sixties with alopecia areata. Some clones in this sample may be carry-over from other donors' samples.

On this clonotype: This may stem from a read error, because a much larger clone lies one nucleotide away. This chain links TRBV27 with TRBJ2-3; TRBD2 matches 14 bases. This CDR3 region has 18 residues. The germline gives CDR1 MNHEY, CDR2 SMNVEV (reference sequence). Trimming removed 2 bases from V and 4 bases from J; junction bases left unmatched: 8. The DNA for the CDR3 is TGTGCCAGCAGTTTAGCTGGACTAGCGGGAGGCCTCGCAGATACGCAGTATTTT. It specifies CASSLAGLAGGLADTQYF.

In this sample, this clonotype turned up a few times. This chain connects TRBV29-1 to TRBJ2-3; possibly TRBD1 for D (6 bases). CDR3 length: 14 amino acids. Trimming removed 4 bases from V and 2 bases from J, with 13 bases in between. Germline V gene lookup returns CDR1 SQVTM and CDR2 ANQGSEA. As DNA, the CDR3 is TGCAGCGTTGCTGGGACACCCGTCACAGATACGCAGTATTTT. It codes for CSVAGTPVTDTQYF.

This clonotype occurred a few times. The V and J genes are TRBV6-5 and TRBJ2-7, with 12 bases matching TRBD2. This CDR3 is 16 amino acids long. Germline assignment: CDR1 MNHEY and CDR2 SVGAGI. V lost 2 bases and J lost 4; bases outside the gene matches: 6. CDR3 in DNA: TGTGCCAGCAGTTACCCAGGACTAGCGGGGTCTTACGAGCAGTACTTC. This codes for CASSYPGLAGSYEQYF.

This clonotype was recorded at least ten times. This chain links TRBV12-3 or TRBV12-4 with TRBJ2-1; D call uncertain. The CDR3 loop spans 13 amino acids. V was cut by 6 bases and J by 12 bases, with 18 bases left in between. The CDR3 sequence is CASRTPLGQVQFF. CDR3 in DNA: TGTGCCAGCAGAACTCCCCTCGGGCAGGTGCAGTTCTTC.

This clonotype was recorded at least ten times. The junction differs from germline at one of its ends, possibly a read error. The chain couples TRBV12-3 or TRBV12-4 to TRBJ1-5; D is possibly TRBD1 (6 bases). This CDR3 is built from 13 residues. Here the CDR3 reads CASSLAGDQPQHF. The CDR3 bases are TGTGCCAGCAGCTTAGCAGGGGATCAGCCCCAGCATTTT.

This chain links TRBV29-1 with TRBJ1-5; D remains ambiguous. The V gene's germline CDR1 is SQVTM and CDR2 ANQGSEA. V was trimmed by 4 bases and J by 1 base, leaving 8 bases between them. The CDR3 runs to 13 residues. CDR3 amino acids: CSVGGVSNQPQHF. For the CDR3, the DNA is TGCAGCGTTGGCGGGGTCAGCAATCAGCCCCAGCATTTT.

The chain uses TRBV10-3 and TRBJ2-5; no definite D call. The CDR3 totals 12 residues. The V gene's germline CDR1 is ENHRY and CDR2 SYGVKD. Trimming removed 3 bases from V and 4 bases from J, with 6 bases in between. The CDR3 DNA reads as TGTGCCATCAGTGAAATGAGAGAGACCCAGTACTTC. It encodes CAISEMRETQYF.

This clonotype appeared many times. The rearrangement joins TRBV6-5 to TRBJ1-6; 9 bases line up with TRBD1. This CDR3 has 16 amino acids. The V segment lost 5 bases and the J segment 6 bases; nucleotides outside the gene matches: 8. Germline CDR1 MNHEY, CDR2 SVGAGI. The CDR3: CASSDDGTGTNSPLHF. CDR3 nucleotides: TGTGCCAGCAGTGACGACGGGACAGGGACTAATTCACCCCTCCACTTT.

This clonotype showed up many times. The chain combines TRBV7-6 with TRBJ2-3; D ambiguous. V lost 7 bases and J 1 base, leaving 18 bases between the germline ends. Germline-derived CDR1 and CDR2 are SGHVS and FNYEAQ. The CDR3 consists of 16 residues. The CDR3 protein is CASKLVGADRTDTQYF. The DNA of the CDR3 is TGTGCCAGCAAGTTGGTCGGAGCCGATCGCACAGATACGCAGTATTTT.

This clonotype was observed a few times. V usage is TRBV20-1 and J usage is TRBJ1-4; perhaps TRBD1 as D (6 bases). Looked up from germline, CDR1 is DFQATT and CDR2 is SNEGSKA (reference sequence). Deletions cut 4 bases from V and 3 bases from J, with 15 bases between. The CDR3 totals 15 residues. For the CDR3, the DNA is TGCAGTGCTAAAGACAGGCGCCATCCTAATGAAAAACTGTTTTTT. Protein sequence: CSAKDRRHPNEKLFF.

At least ten counts were recorded for this clonotype. The rearrangement uses TRBV6-2 or TRBV6-3 and TRBJ2-1; 11 positions agree with TRBD2. Trimming cost V 7 bases and J 7 bases; bases outside gene matches: 6. The CDR3 totals 14 residues. Per the germline V gene, CDR1 is MNHEY and CDR2 is SVGEGT. CDR3 DNA sequence: TGTGCCAGCACCCAGACTAGCGGGATAAATGAGCAGTTCTTC. Translated, it gives CASTQTSGINEQFF.

Remarks on this clonotype: A read error may be the cause here, since a much bigger clone is one base away. Likely a read error: the CDR3 ends without its conserved phenylalanine or tryptophan. The rearrangement links TRBV5-1 to TRBJ2-3, with D maybe TRBD1 (7 bases). The CDR3 runs 15 residues. The germline V and J ends were trimmed by 3 bases and 2 bases, with 13 bases remaining between them. Germline lookup yields CDR1 SGHRS and CDR2 YFSETQ. The CDR3 loop is CASSSGDRSTDTQYY. DNA of the CDR3: TGCGCCAGCAGCTCGGGGGACAGATCCACAGATACGCAGTATTAT.

This clonotype was seen repeatedly, ten times or more. The chain recombines TRBV20-1 with TRBJ1-5; D not certain. CDR1 DFQATT and CDR2 SNEGSKA come from the germline V gene (reference sequence). This CDR3 comprises 14 residues. V was pared by 1 base and J by 0 bases, with 7 bases between. CDR3 coding DNA: TGCAGTGCTAGAGCGGGCAGTAGCAATCAGCCCCAGCATTTT. This translates into CSARAGSSNQPQHF.

This clonotype was counted a few times. The chain combines TRBV6-5 with TRBJ1-4; 8 nucleotides line up with TRBD1. V shed 5 bases, J shed 8 bases, and the junction held 7 bases outside the gene matches. The germline V gene encodes CDR1 MNHEY and CDR2 SVGAGI. The CDR3 runs to 14 residues. In nucleotides, the CDR3 is TGTGCCAGCAGTCGCGGACAGGGAAGAGAAAAACTGTTTTTT. Encoded protein: CASSRGQGREKLFF.

This rearrangement joins TRBV28 to TRBJ1-4; D gene uncertain. V dropped 5 bases and J dropped 0 bases, with 13 bases sitting between them. Germline CDR1 is MDHEN and CDR2 is SYDVKM. The CDR3 contains 16 residues. CDR3 DNA: TGTGCCAGCAGTATACTAGCGCCCGCAACTAATGAAAAACTGTTTTTT. Translated, it gives CASSILAPATNEKLFF. Drawing the rest from reference TRBV28 and TRBJ1-4, the complete variable domain is DVKVTQSSRYLVKRTGEKVFLECVQDMDHENMFWYRQDPGLGLRLIYFSYDVKMKEKGDIPEGYSVSREKKERFSLILESASTNQTSMYLCASSILAPATNEKLFFGSGTQLSVL.

This clonotype has ten or more counts. V is TRBV12-3 or TRBV12-4 and J is TRBJ1-5; D possibly corresponds to TRBD1 (6 bases). Trimming left V 5 bases short and J 4 bases short, with 15 bases between. The CDR3 is made up of 15 amino acids. CDR3 amino acids: CASSPRTVANQPQHF. CDR3 bases: TGTGCCAGCAGTCCAAGGACAGTAGCTAATCAGCCCCAGCATTTT.

This clonotype was found many times. The V call is TRBV15, the J call TRBJ2-7; 8 bases are a match to TRBD2. This CDR3 region has 14 residues. V shed 5 bases, J shed 1 base, and the junction held 4 bases outside the gene matches. Per the germline V gene, CDR1 is LNHNV and CDR2 is YYDKDF (reference sequence). The CDR3 DNA sequence: TGTGCCACCAGCCGCGGGGGGCCTTCCTACGAGCAGTACTTC. The encoded protein is CATSRGGPSYEQYF. Complete variable domain (other parts from reference TRBV15 and TRBJ2-7): DAMVIQNPRYQVTQFGKPVTLSCSQTLNHNVMYWYQQKSSQAPKLLFHYYDKDFNNEADTPDNFQSRRPNTSFCFLDIRSPGLGDTAMYLCATSRGGPSYEQYFGPGTRLTVT.

The chain has TRBV7-9 and TRBJ2-7; D uncertain. Trimming shortened V by 1 base and J by 2 bases, and 9 bases separated the two germline ends. Germline V gene sequence: CDR1 SEHNR, CDR2 FQNEAQ (reference sequence). This CDR3 region has 14 residues. The CDR3 DNA reads as TGTGCCAGCAGCTTAGTGGACCACACCTACGAGCAGTACTTC. Its protein is CASSLVDHTYEQYF.

This clonotype was observed many times. V is TRBV4-3 and J is TRBJ2-1; 7 bases line up with TRBD2. Trimming took 0 bases from V and 2 from J; bases not matched to a gene: 4. This CDR3 has 16 amino acids. Germline V gene lookup returns CDR1 LGHNA and CDR2 YSLEER. The DNA for the CDR3 is TGCGCCAGCAGCCAAGAACTAGCGAGCCCCTACAATGAGCAGTTCTTC. This encodes CASSQELASPYNEQFF.